Listed below are T cell receptor beta chains from one sample, sequenced in a study of blood T cell repertoires in COVID-19. TCRdb keeps only in-frame clones here, not all; method: immunoSEQ multiplex PCR. Seen here are some 190,000 clones, 76% observed once, and the top ten hold roughly a sixth. Sequencing used PBMCs or T cells enriched from blood (not recorded which). These receptors all come from a woman in her fifties or sixties with acute COVID-19. The CDR3 runs from the conserved cysteine through the conserved F or W.

j_call,v_call,cdr3_aa
TRBJ2-1,TRBV18,CASSPYPSTGYSNEQFF
TRBJ2-5,TRBV6-5,CASTEGVLRSETQYF
TRBJ1-2,TRBV10-3,CAISEGSGSETYGYTF
TRBJ2-4,TRBV27,CASSALAKNIQYF
TRBJ1-3,TRBV28,CASSPTRAWSPGNTIYF
TRBJ1-1,TRBV10-3,CAISESGTANTEAFF
TRBJ1-2,TRBV7-8,CASSLVGGGGYTF
TRBJ2-2,TRBV19,CASTGRAGELFF
TRBJ2-3,TRBV19,CASSALAGGLDTQYF
TRBJ1-5,TRBV19,CASREGGVLSNQPQHF
TRBJ1-2,TRBV12-3/TRBV12-4,CASDRGTGYTF
TRBJ2-2,TRBV5-1,CASSTLGGLGTGELFF
TRBJ2-2,TRBV5-4,CASSPVEGLGGTGELFF
TRBJ1-1,TRBV27,CASRGGQGTEAFF
TRBJ2-5,TRBV5-1,CASSILQGDQETQYF
TRBJ2-2,TRBV5-1,CASSYSGTHSTGELFF
TRBJ2-5,TRBV9,CASSARDGGVETQYF
TRBJ2-3,TRBV4-1,CASSQKAGGFSDTQYF
TRBJ1-4,TRBV5-1,CACRRANQDNEKLFF
TRBJ2-5,TRBV11-2,CASSLDLTAREEYF
TRBJ1-1,TRBV19,CASSMNRLTTEAFF
TRBJ1-1,TRBV6-5,CAIDLQFTEAFF
TRBJ2-3,TRBV13,CASSQTGLAQYF
TRBJ1-5,TRBV19,CASSGGGAQPQHF
TRBJ1-4,TRBV19,CASSDRPNEKLFF
TRBJ2-2,TRBV7-2,CASSPQGGGSTELFF
TRBJ1-1,TRBV7-9,CASSSTGAGAFF
TRBJ2-2,TRBV3-1/TRBV3-2,CASSQEIRANANTGELFF
TRBJ2-1,TRBV5-1,CASSLLPGPDPGNEQFF
TRBJ1-2,TRBV7-8,CASTPEGGPYGYTF